A single sample gave rise to the 22 T cell receptor beta chains below, sequenced in a study of OX40 agonist ivuxolimab in advanced cancers. Using immunoSEQ multiplex PCR, the repertoire was profiled, and TCRdb retains in-frame clones only, with some absent. The sample has 55,000 to 65,000 clones, 87% seen once. Sequencing was performed on CD4+ or CD8+ T cells sorted from blood, taken in a trial of the OX40 agonist ivuxolimab. Source of these receptors: an adult with an advanced solid tumor such as melanoma, head and neck, liver or kidney cancer.

V gene TRBV10-2 combines with J gene TRBJ2-3, with a weak D call TRBD2 (5 bases). Germline-derived CDR1 and CDR2 are WSHSY and SAAADI. Deletions cut 1 base from V and 9 bases from J, with 8 bases between. CDR3 length: 12 residues. In nucleotides, the CDR3 is TGCGCCAGCAGTGAGTTAGCTAGCACGCAGTATTTT. It codes for CASSELASTQYF.

This chain connects TRBV28 to TRBJ1-1; no firm D call. Deletions cut 6 bases from V and 0 bases from J, with 5 bases between. The CDR3 sequence is 12 residues long. The germline V gene encodes CDR1 MDHEN and CDR2 SYDVKM. CDR3 nucleotides: TGTGCCAGCAGAACCTTGAACACTGAAGCTTTCTTT. It yields the protein CASRTLNTEAFF.

The rearrangement joins TRBV5-1 to TRBJ2-7; TRBD1 agrees at 9 bases. The length of the CDR3 is 14 residues. V gave up 2 bases and J gave up 5 bases; unmatched junction bases: 5. From germline, CDR1 is SGHRS and CDR2 YFSETQ. CDR3 in DNA: TGCGCCAGCAGCTTTGGGACAGGGCTCAACGAGCAGTACTTC. It codes for CASSFGTGLNEQYF.

This clone was picked up one time. This sequence joins TRBV2 and TRBJ2-1; perhaps TRBD1 as D (6 bases). Germline V CDR1 and CDR2: SNHLY, FYNNEI. The CDR3 length is 14 residues. V was trimmed by 6 bases and J by 0 bases, leaving 9 bases between them. CDR3 in DNA: TGTGCCAGCAGCGGACAGATCTCCTACAATGAGCAGTTCTTC. This encodes CASSGQISYNEQFF.

The chain carries TRBV19 and TRBJ2-5; 10 bases agree with TRBD2. The length of the CDR3 is 18 residues. The V gene's germline CDR1 is LNHDA and CDR2 SQIVND (reference sequence). The ends lost 2 bases at V and 1 base at J; junction bases unmatched: 10. Here the CDR3 DNA reads TGTGCCAGTAGTATAAGGTTAGCGGGAGGTCCGGGCCAAGAGACCCAGTACTTC. Its translation: CASSIRLAGGPGQETQYF.

The chain is built from TRBV19 and TRBJ2-3; TRBD2 matches at 7 bases. The germline V gene has CDR1 LNHDA and CDR2 SQIVND (reference sequence). CDR3 size: 16 residues. J gave up 0 bases and V 1 base, and 4 bases lay outside the gene matches. The CDR3 DNA sequence: TGTGCCAGTAGTATAGCCCCTAGCGGCAGCACAGATACGCAGTATTTT. This translates into CASSIAPSGSTDTQYF. The full variable domain, with the rest looked up from reference TRBV19 and TRBJ2-3, is DGGITQSPKYLFRKEGQNVTLSCEQNLNHDAMYWYRQDPGQGLRLIYYSQIVNDFQKGDIAEGYSVSREKKESFPLTVTSAQKNPTAFYLCASSIAPSGSTDTQYFGPGTRLTVL.

The chain couples TRBV5-4 to TRBJ1-1; D unresolved. Trimming pared 6 bases from V and 3 bases from J, leaving 9 bases between. Germline CDR1 SGHNT, CDR2 YYREEE (reference sequence). This CDR3 has 12 amino acids. CDR3 region: CASKSGDTEAFF. DNA for the CDR3: TGTGCCAGCAAGTCCGGGGACACTGAAGCTTTCTTT.

This chain uses TRBV6-1 with TRBJ2-7; 7 nucleotides match TRBD1. The germline V gene has CDR1 MNHNS and CDR2 SASEGT. The CDR3 sequence is 13 residues long. J was trimmed by 0 bases and V by 10 bases; bases with no gene match: 6. The CDR3 loop is CANQRDSSYEQYF. The CDR3, as DNA: TGTGCCAATCAGAGGGACAGCTCCTACGAGCAGTACTTC.

This clone has only one observation. V and J are TRBV6-1 and TRBJ1-1; unclear D gene. CDR1 is MNHNS and CDR2 is SASEGT in the germline V gene. The germline V and J ends were trimmed by 10 bases and 1 base, with 16 bases remaining between them. This CDR3 comprises 14 residues. The CDR3 nucleotides read TGTGCCACCCGGGATATTAACAGGAACACTGAAGCTTTCTTT. It specifies CATRDINRNTEAFF.

This clone came up once. The CDR3 loop is CASSLAPGLNSPLHF. The CDR3 DNA reads as TGCGCCAGCAGCTTGGCTCCAGGGCTTAATTCACCCCTCCACTTT. This chain links TRBV5-1 with TRBJ1-6; D might be TRBD1 (5 bases). The CDR3 contains 15 residues. Germline V gene data show CDR1 as SGHRS and CDR2 as YFSETQ. Trimming pared 0 bases from V and 6 bases from J, leaving 10 bases between. The complete variable domain, with remaining parts taken from reference TRBV5-1 and TRBJ1-6, reads KAGVTQTPRYLIKTRGQQVTLSCSPISGHRSVSWYQQTPGQGLQFLFEYFSETQRNKGNFPGRFSGRQFSNSRSEMNVSTLELGDSALYLCASSLAPGLNSPLHFGNGTRLTVT.

This chain joins TRBV5-1 and TRBJ2-3, with D possibly matching TRBD1 (5 bases). V shed 0 bases and J shed 1 base, with 9 bases lying between them. The CDR3 has 15 amino acids. CDR1 is SGHRS and CDR2 is YFSETQ in the germline V gene. The CDR3 nucleotides are TGCGCCAGCAGCTTGGTGGGGCTGGGCACAGATACGCAGTATTTT. Translating it yields CASSLVGLGTDTQYF.

The chain employs TRBV15 and TRBJ1-5, with 8 bases that match TRBD1. After removal of 3 bases from V and 5 bases from J, the junction contained 9 bases not matched to a gene. The CDR3 is 16 residues long. The germline V gene encodes CDR1 LNHNV and CDR2 YYDKDF (reference sequence). This CDR3 is CATSSYPQGAYQPQHF. The CDR3 DNA reads as TGTGCCACCAGCAGTTATCCTCAGGGGGCATATCAGCCCCAGCATTTT.

This chain links TRBV7-2 with TRBJ1-4; no definite D call. V shed 1 base and J shed 6 bases, with 3 bases lying between them. Per germline, CDR1 SGHTA and CDR2 FQGNSA. The CDR3 contains 12 residues. CDR3 coding DNA: TGTGCCAGCAGCTTAGTTGATGAAAAACTGTTTTTT. Its translation is CASSLVDEKLFF.

The rearrangement links TRBV6-5 to TRBJ1-3, with 7 bases fitting TRBD1. Unmatched junction bases numbered 4, after V lost 2 bases and J lost 0 bases. This CDR3 has 16 amino acids. Germline values: CDR1 MNHEY, CDR2 SVGAGI. The CDR3 region is CASSYQGQSSGNTIYF. In DNA form, the CDR3 reads TGTGCCAGCAGTTACCAGGGACAGAGCTCTGGAAACACCATATATTTT.

The genes are TRBV29-1 and TRBJ2-5, with 14 bases that match TRBD2. The CDR3 consists of 15 residues. Germline CDR1 is SQVTM and CDR2 is ANQGSEA. J gave up 7 bases and V 4 bases, and 8 bases lay outside the gene matches. The CDR3 reads CSVVPGLAGEGTQYF. The DNA for the CDR3 is TGCAGCGTTGTTCCGGGACTAGCGGGAGAGGGGACCCAGTACTTC. Filled out from reference TRBV29-1 and TRBJ2-5, the complete variable domain reads SAVISQKPSRDICQRGTSLTIQCQVDSQVTMMFWYRQQPGQSLTLIATANQGSEATYESGFVIDKFPISRPNLTFSTLTVSNMSPEDSSIYLCSVVPGLAGEGTQYFGPGTRLLVL.

Judged by abundance, this clone is medium-sized. The chain recombines TRBV4-3 with TRBJ1-1; no clear D gene. V shed 4 bases and J shed 1 base, with 10 bases lying between them. The CDR3 loop spans 14 amino acids. Germline CDR1 LGHNA, CDR2 YSLEER. This chain's CDR3 is CASSLEIRNTEAFF. Here the CDR3 DNA reads TGCGCCAGCAGCCTTGAGATACGGAACACTGAAGCTTTCTTT.

This sequence joins TRBV6-6 and TRBJ2-7, with D perhaps TRBD1 (5 bases). The V end was cut by 5 bases, the J end by 6 bases, with 14 bases between. The V gene's germline CDR1 is MNHNY and CDR2 SVGAGI (reference sequence). The CDR3 length is 13 residues. The CDR3 sequence is CASSQGERGEQYF. CDR3 DNA: TGTGCCAGCAGTCAAGGGGAACGCGGCGAGCAGTACTTC.

Remarks on this clone: The sample contains more than one DNA sequence encoding this CDR3. This chain joins TRBV18 and TRBJ1-4; weak D call: TRBD1 (6 bases). The length of the CDR3 is 15 residues. Trimming took 3 bases from V and 0 from J, leaving 8 bases between them. CDR1 and CDR2 from the germline V gene are KGHSH and LQKENI. The CDR3, as DNA: TGTGCCAGCTCACCCAGGACAGCAACTAATGAAAAACTGTTTTTT. Its translation: CASSPRTATNEKLFF.

The chain is built from TRBV30 and TRBJ1-5; no clear D. The germline gives CDR1 GTSNPN, CDR2 SVGIG (reference sequence). V gave up 0 bases and J gave up 7 bases, with 7 bases separating them. CDR3 size: 12 residues. CDR3 bases: TGTGCCTGGAGTGTACTTGGGCAGCCCCAGCATTTT. Residues: CAWSVLGQPQHF.

The CDR3 sequence: CASSTGRRVTNTEAFF. The CDR3 DNA reads TGTGCCAGTAGTACGGGGCGTAGGGTAACGAACACTGAAGCTTTCTTT. This chain connects TRBV19 to TRBJ1-1; D may be TRBD1 (5 bases). CDR1 and CDR2 (germline): LNHDA, SQIVND (reference sequence). The V end was cut by 4 bases, the J end by 1 base, with 16 bases between. The CDR3 is made up of 16 amino acids.

The chain combines TRBV28 with TRBJ2-1; maybe TRBD2 (6 bases). The germline V gene encodes CDR1 MDHEN and CDR2 SYDVKM. The CDR3 consists of 15 residues. V was pared by 5 bases and J by 2 bases, with 13 bases between. CDR3 loop: CASSPGLSAYNEQFF. Here the CDR3 DNA reads TGTGCCAGCAGTCCGGGACTTTCCGCCTACAATGAGCAGTTCTTC.

This chain uses TRBV29-1 with TRBJ2-1; 8 bases are a match to TRBD1. CDR1 and CDR2 (germline): SQVTM, ANQGSEA. J gave up 5 bases and V 4 bases, and 4 bases lay outside the gene matches. The CDR3 is 13 residues long. CDR3 protein: CSVVGQVNNEQFF. The CDR3 DNA reads as TGCAGCGTTGTGGGACAGGTGAACAATGAGCAGTTCTTC.